This T cell receptor beta chain comes out of a study of blood T cells in healthy people across ages. Study-wide findings and caveats: Correlation between TCR beta diversity and naive T cell percentage was strong.

J gave up 4 bases and V 4 bases, and 7 bases lay outside the gene matches. The CDR3 has 15 amino acids. CDR1 and CDR2 (germline): LGHDT, YNNKEL (reference sequence). With a J-beta primer mix and a sample-barcoded 5' primer, a second PCR ran 7 to 11 cycles. A single record per CDR3 protein comes from TCRdb applying MiXCR to the 5' RACE reads. The data hold about 800,000 distinct CDR3 sequences, with 20% to 25% observed a single time. Note on this clonotype: What it binds is unknown.

This sample was shared with a second study, whose subject was T cells of mothers and their children. That source reports: Nine systemically healthy Caucasian donors: three mothers, six children. Related and unrelated pairs show similar shaping of TCR recombination output by thymic selection. Slightly higher, non-significant overlap characterized related mother-child pairs relative to unrelated pairs.

The V gene is TRBV3-1, the J gene TRBJ1-2; 9 nucleotides align to TRBD1. The sequence came from a boy aged 5 to 17 in good health. Sample: blood. CDR3 protein: CASSLTGGASYGYTF. The CDR3 DNA sequence: TGTGCCAGCAGCCTTACAGGGGGCGCAAGCTATGGCTACACCTTC.